The subject of this entry is one T cell receptor beta chain. Its antigen is unknown. No much larger clone is present one base from it, and per-base qualities are unavailable. Single viable CD3+CD4+CD8-CD45RO+ cells were sorted as memory CD4+ T cells on a FACSAria II. CMV serostatus was assessed using a Roche Elecsys assay, by which serum IgG against CMV pp150, pp28, p38 and p52 was detected. Following thawing, total CD4+ T cells were enriched through positive selection using CD4 magnetic microbeads. Samples originated from another study that specifically interrogated the CD4+ T cell memory repertoire. Peripheral blood mononuclear cells were isolated and cryopreserved according to standard operating procedures, and serum was stored at -80 degrees C. CD3-PerCP (BW264/56), CD4-APC (RPA-T4), CD45RO-PE (UCHT1) and CD8-Pacific Orange (3B5) antibodies were used for staining, and non-viable cells were excluded with Sytox blue.

Genomic DNA was extracted from sorted cells with the Quick-DNA Microprep Kit. TCRbeta DNA was amplified with the immunoSEQ hsTCRbeta kit following the manufacturer's protocol. TCRbeta libraries were sequenced on an Illumina MiSeq instrument. In the authors' own workflow: Once out-of-frame sequences had been removed, approximately 2,000,000 distinct TCRbeta sequences were left, which works out to an average of roughly 64,000 per individual. Each individual was scored using the number of 150 to 200 previously reported CMV-associated TCRbeta sequences that the individual carried and the total number of productive distinct TCRbeta sequences. A beta-binomial model was reimplemented in Python, and scikit-learn random forests with default parameters were trained on US cohort data. Classifier performance on the Belgian cohort was reported as the median AUC with percentile confidence intervals calculated over 10,000 bootstrap iterations. TCRdb carries this immuneACCESS record with in-frame sequences only. Its versions omit some clonotypes, under half of them owing to an unresolved V gene in the studies checked, with the rest unexplained. The DNA was the basis for D and trimming; V, J and clone size are from that table. A total of 50,000 to 75,000 clones appear in this sample, 75% to 85% of them only once. The ten largest account for over 0.7% of the sample.

The sample comes from a study of memory CD4+ T cells and cytomegalovirus serostatus (dated by TCRdb to between 2018 and 2021). About the investigation overall: The cohort included approximately 35 healthy adults from Belgium, of whom 9 were CMV seropositive and roughly 24 were CMV seronegative. CD4+ memory TCRbeta repertoires of a Belgian cohort with known cytomegalovirus serostatus were sequenced in order to replicate a published TCR-based CMV serostatus classifier.

What the research found in general, with its limitations: The results were interpreted as suggesting that the CMV-associated TCR signature is mostly present in the CD4+ memory repertoire. A median bootstrapped AUC of 0.95 with a 95% CI of 0.76-1.00 was achieved on the Belgian cohort by the original-framework classifier. Only CD4+CD45RO+ memory cells were sequenced, in contrast to the original study, in which naive and memory CD4+ and CD8+ populations were covered. CMV serostatus prediction reached a median bootstrapped AUC of around 0.95 with the original framework and 0.85 to 0.91 with a US-trained random forest. Of under 200 previously reported CMV-associated TCRbeta sequences, approximately 70 appeared in the CD4+ memory repertoires, each in one to five individuals.

The germline V gene sets CDR1 to MRHNA and CDR2 to SNTAGT. Trimming at the junction amounts to 5 bases on V and 0 bases on J, and the germline ends lie 11 bases apart. The CDR3 goes from the cysteine to the phenylalanine over 15 residues. Only the CDR3 DNA stays, 45 bases, in frame from base 1. The V gene is TRBV6-4 and the J gene is TRBJ1-3; confidence is insufficient to name the D gene. The clonotype comes from an adult in good health and CMV-seronegative. The sample comprised memory CD4+ T cells from blood. The CDR3 region has the sequence CASSTRPFSGNTIYF. The nucleotide sequence reads as follows: TGTGCCAGCAGTACGAGACCTTTCTCTGGAAACACCATATATTTT.